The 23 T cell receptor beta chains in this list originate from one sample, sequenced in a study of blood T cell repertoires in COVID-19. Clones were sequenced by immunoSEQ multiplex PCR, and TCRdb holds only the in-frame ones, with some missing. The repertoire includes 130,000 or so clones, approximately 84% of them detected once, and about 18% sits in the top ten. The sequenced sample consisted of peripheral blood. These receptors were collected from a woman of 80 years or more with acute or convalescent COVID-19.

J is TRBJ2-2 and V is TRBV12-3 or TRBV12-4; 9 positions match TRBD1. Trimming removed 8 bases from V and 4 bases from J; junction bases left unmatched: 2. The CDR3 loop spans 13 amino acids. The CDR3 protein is CASRDRVTGELFF. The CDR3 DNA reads TGTGCCAGCCGGGACAGGGTCACCGGGGAGCTGTTTTTT.

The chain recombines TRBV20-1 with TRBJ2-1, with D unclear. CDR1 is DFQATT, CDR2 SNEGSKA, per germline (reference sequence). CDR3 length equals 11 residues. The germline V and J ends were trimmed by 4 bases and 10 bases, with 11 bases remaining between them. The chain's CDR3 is CSATSYSEQFF. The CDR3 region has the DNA TGCAGTGCTACCTCTTACTCGGAGCAGTTCTTC.

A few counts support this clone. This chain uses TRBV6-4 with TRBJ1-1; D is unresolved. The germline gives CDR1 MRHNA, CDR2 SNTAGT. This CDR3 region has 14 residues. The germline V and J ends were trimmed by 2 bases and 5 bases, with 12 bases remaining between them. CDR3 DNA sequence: TGTGCCAGCAGTGACCCCAATGACAAGACTGAAGCTTTCTTT. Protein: CASSDPNDKTEAFF.

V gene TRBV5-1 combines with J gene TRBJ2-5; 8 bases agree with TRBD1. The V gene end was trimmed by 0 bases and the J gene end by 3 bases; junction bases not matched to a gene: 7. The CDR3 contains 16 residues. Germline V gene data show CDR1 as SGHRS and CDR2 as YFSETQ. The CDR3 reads CASSLGAYRGKETQYF. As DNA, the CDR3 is TGCGCCAGCAGCTTGGGGGCTTACAGGGGGAAAGAGACCCAGTACTTC.

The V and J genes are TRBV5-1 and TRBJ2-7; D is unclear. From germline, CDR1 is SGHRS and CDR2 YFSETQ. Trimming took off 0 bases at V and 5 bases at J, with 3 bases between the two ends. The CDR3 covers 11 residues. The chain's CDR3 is CASSLGHEQYF. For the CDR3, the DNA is TGCGCCAGCAGCTTGGGGCACGAGCAGTACTTC.

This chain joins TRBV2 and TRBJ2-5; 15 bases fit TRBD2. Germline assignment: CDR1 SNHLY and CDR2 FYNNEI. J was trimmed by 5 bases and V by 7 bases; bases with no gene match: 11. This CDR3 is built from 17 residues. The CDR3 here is CASMDPGLAGGGETQYF. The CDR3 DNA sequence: TGTGCCAGCATGGACCCGGGACTAGCGGGGGGCGGGGAGACCCAGTACTTC.

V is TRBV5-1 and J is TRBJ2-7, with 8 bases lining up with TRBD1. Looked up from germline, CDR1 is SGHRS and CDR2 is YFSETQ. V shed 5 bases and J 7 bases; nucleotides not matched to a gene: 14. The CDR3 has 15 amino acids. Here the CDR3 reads CASRNAGLQGGEQYF. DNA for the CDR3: TGCGCCAGCAGAAACGCTGGACTACAGGGGGGAGAGCAGTACTTC. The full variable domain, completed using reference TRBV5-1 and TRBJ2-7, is KAGVTQTPRYLIKTRGQQVTLSCSPISGHRSVSWYQQTPGQGLQFLFEYFSETQRNKGNFPGRFSGRQFSNSRSEMNVSTLELGDSALYLCASRNAGLQGGEQYFGPGTRLTVT.

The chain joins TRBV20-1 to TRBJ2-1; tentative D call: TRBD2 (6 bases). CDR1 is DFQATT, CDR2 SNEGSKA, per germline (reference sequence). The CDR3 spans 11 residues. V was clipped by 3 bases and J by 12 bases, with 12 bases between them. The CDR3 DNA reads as TGCAGTGCTAGTCGTCTAGCGATGCAGTTCTTC. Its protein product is CSASRLAMQFF.

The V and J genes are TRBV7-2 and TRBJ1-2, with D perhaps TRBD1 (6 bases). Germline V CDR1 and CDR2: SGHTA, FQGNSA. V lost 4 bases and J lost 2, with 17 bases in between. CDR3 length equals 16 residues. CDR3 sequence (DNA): TGTGCCAGCAGCTCAAGGGGGGGATTTCCCAACTATGGCTACACCTTC. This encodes CASSSRGGFPNYGYTF.

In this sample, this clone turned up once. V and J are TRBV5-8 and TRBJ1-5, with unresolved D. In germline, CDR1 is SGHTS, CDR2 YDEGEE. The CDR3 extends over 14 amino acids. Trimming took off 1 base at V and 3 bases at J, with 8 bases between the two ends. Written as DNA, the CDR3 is TGTGCCAGCAGCTTGAGAGGGCACAATCAGCCCCAGCATTTT. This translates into CASSLRGHNQPQHF.

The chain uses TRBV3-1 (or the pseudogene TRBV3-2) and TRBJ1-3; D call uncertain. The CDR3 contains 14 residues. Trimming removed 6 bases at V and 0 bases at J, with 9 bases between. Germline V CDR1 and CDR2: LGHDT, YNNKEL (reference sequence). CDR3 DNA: TGTGCCAGCAGTCCAGTAAACTCTGGAAACACCATATATTTT. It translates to CASSPVNSGNTIYF.

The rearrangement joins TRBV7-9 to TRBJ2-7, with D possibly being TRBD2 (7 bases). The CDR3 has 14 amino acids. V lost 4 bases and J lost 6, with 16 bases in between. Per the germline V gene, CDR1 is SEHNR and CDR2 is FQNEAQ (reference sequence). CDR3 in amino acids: CASSSGGGAGEQYF. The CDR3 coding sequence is TGTGCCAGCAGCTCGGGGGGCGGGGCAGGCGAGCAGTACTTC.

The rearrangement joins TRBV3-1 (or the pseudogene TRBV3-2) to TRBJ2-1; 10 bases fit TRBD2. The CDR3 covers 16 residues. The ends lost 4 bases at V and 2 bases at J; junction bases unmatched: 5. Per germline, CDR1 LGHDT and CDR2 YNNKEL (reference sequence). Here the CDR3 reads CASSRLAGGPYNEQFF. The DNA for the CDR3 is TGTGCCAGCAGCCGGTTAGCGGGGGGCCCCTACAATGAGCAGTTCTTC.

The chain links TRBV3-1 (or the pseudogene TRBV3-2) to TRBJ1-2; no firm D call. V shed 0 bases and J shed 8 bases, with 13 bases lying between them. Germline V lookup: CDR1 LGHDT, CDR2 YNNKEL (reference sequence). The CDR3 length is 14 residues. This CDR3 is CASSQDTTTRGYTF. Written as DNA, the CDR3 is TGTGCCAGCAGCCAAGATACGACTACGAGAGGCTACACCTTC.

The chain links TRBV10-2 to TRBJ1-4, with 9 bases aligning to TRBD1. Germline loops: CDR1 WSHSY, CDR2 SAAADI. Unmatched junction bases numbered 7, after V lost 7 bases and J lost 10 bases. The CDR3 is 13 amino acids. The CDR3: CASTWDRDGKLFF. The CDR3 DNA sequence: TGCGCCAGCACTTGGGACAGGGATGGAAAACTGTTTTTT.

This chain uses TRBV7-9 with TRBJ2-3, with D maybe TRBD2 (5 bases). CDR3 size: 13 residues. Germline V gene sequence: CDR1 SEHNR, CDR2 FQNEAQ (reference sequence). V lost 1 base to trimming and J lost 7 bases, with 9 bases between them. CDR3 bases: TGTGCCAGCAGCTTAGAGGACTCTCATACGCAGTATTTT. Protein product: CASSLEDSHTQYF.

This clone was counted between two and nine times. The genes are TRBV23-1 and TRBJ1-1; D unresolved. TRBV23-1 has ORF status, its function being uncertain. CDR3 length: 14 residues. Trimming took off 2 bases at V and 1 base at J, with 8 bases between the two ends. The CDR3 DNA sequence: TGCGCCAGCAGTCAAAGAGGAAGGAACACTGAAGCTTTCTTT. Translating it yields CASSQRGRNTEAFF.

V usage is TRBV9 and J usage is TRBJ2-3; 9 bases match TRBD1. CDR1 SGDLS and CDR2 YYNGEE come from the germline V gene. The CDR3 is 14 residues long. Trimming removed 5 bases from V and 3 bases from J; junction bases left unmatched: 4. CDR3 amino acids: CASSTGGPTDTQYF. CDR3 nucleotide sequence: TGTGCCAGCAGTACAGGGGGCCCTACAGATACGCAGTATTTT.

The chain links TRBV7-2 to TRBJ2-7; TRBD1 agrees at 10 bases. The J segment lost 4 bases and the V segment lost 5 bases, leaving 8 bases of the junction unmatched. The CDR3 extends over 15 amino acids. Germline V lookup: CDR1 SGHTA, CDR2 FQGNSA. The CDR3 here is CASSRLTGGNYEQYF. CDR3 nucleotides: TGTGCCAGCAGCAGACTGACAGGGGGCAATTACGAGCAGTACTTC.

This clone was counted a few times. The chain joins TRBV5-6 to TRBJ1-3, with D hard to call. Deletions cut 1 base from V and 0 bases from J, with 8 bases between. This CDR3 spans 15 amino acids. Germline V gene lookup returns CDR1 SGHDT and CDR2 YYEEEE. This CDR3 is CASSLSGYSGNTIYF. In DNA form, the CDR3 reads TGTGCCAGCAGCTTGTCAGGCTACTCTGGAAACACCATATATTTT.

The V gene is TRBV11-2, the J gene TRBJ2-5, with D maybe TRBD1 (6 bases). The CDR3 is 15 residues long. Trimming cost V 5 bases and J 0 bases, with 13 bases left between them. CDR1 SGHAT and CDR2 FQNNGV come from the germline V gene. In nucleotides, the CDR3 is TGTGCCAGCAGCAAGGGGGTCTTAGACCAAGAGACCCAGTACTTC. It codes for CASSKGVLDQETQYF.

This CDR3 is CASEGQGLGTGELFF. In DNA form, the CDR3 reads TGTGCCAGTGAAGGACAGGGACTGGGCACCGGGGAGCTGTTTTTT. This chain uses TRBV2 with TRBJ2-2; 8 bases match TRBD1. Germline V gene sequence: CDR1 SNHLY, CDR2 FYNNEI. CDR3 length: 15 amino acids. Trimming took 9 bases from V and 4 from J; bases not matched to a gene: 10.

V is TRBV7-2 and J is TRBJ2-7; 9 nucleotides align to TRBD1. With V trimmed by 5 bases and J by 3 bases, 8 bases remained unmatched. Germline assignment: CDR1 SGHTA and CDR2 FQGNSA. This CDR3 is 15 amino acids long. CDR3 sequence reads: CASSLLRGQGYEQYF. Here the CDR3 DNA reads TGTGCCAGCAGCCTACTTAGGGGACAGGGCTACGAGCAGTACTTC.